This T cell receptor beta chain was captured in a study of T cells in Graves' hyperthyroidism and ophthalmopathy. There were TCR beta CDR3 regions amplified from RNA transcripts. When the TCR CDR3 underwent first-round RT-PCR, the HTBI primer set was used. Each CDR3 protein is one row after TCRdb ran MiXCR on the multiplex PCR reads. Of 550,000 to 800,000 distinct CDR3 sequences in the sample, roughly 17% were seen once. The sample holds a few counts of this clonotype. The TCR comes from a man in his fifties with Graves' hyperthyroidism. Sequencing was carried out using blood.

The CDR3 loop reads CASSLERAGYNEQFF. DNA of the CDR3: TGTGCCAGCAGCTTAGAGCGTGCAGGGTACAATGAGCAGTTCTTC. V is TRBV7-2 and J is TRBJ2-1; TRBD1 is a possible D gene (5 bases). Trimming pared 1 base from V and 4 bases from J, leaving 11 bases between. Germline CDR1 SGHTA, CDR2 FQGNSA. The CDR3 is 15 residues long. Based on the CDR3 plus reference TRBV7-2 and TRBJ2-1, the full variable domain is GAGVSQSPSNKVTEKGKDVELRCDPISGHTALYWYRQSLGQGLEFLIYFQGNSAPDKSGLPSDRFSAERTGGSVSTLTIQRTQQEDSAVYLCASSLERAGYNEQFFGPGTRLTVL.